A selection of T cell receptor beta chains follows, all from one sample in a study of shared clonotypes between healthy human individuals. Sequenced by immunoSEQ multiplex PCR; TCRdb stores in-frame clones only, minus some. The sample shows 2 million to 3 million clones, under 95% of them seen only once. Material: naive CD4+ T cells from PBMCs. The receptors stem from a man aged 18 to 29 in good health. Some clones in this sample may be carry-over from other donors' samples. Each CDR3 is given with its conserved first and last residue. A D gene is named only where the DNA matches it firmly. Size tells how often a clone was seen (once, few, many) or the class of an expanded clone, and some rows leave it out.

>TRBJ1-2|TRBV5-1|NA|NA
CASSFNAHGGYGYTF
TGCGCCAGCAGCTTTAACGCCCATGGAGGCTATGGCTACACCTTC
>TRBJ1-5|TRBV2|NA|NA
CASSEALGGGGRQPQHF
TGTGCCAGCAGTGAAGCCCTTGGGGGAGGCGGGCGACAGCCCCAGCATTTT
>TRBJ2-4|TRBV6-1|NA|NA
CASRPTGEDIQYF
TGTGCCAGCAGGCCGACGGGGGAGGACATTCAGTACTTC
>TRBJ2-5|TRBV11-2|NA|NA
CASSSGTQGLLQTQYF
TGTGCCAGCAGCTCTGGGACCCAGGGGTTGTTGCAGACCCAGTACTTC
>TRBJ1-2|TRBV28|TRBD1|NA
CASSSRDSYGYTF
TGTGCCAGCAGTTCCCGGGACAGCTATGGCTACACCTTC
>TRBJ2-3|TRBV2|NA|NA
CASSLLPGLDTQYF
TGTGCCAGCAGTCTCCTTCCGGGCTTAGATACGCAGTATTTT
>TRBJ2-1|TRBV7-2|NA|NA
CASSLVTGRSYNEQFF
TGTGCCAGCAGCTTAGTGACGGGACGATCCTACAATGAGCAGTTCTTC
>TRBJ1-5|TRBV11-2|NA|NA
CASSIGDNSNQPQHF
TGTGCCAGCAGCATCGGGGATAATAGCAATCAGCCCCAGCATTTT
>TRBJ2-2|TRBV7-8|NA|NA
CASKGLSTGELFF
TGTGCCAGCAAGGGACTTTCCACCGGGGAGCTGTTTTTT
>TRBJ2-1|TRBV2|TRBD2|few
CASNQREGSNEQFF
TGTGCCAGCAACCAGCGGGAGGGGTCCAATGAGCAGTTCTTC
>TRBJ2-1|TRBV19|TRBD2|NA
CASSRRDLGGPDEQFF
TGTGCCAGTAGCCGACGGGACTTGGGAGGGCCCGATGAGCAGTTCTTC
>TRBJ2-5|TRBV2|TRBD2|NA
CASELGTSGRNEYF
TGTGCCAGCGAGCTCGGGACTAGCGGGAGAAATGAGTACTTC
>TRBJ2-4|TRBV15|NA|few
CATSRDDRPNRIQYF
TGTGCCACCAGCAGAGATGATCGCCCGAACCGCATTCAGTACTTC
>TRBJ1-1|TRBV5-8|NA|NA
CASSWTAGYTEAFF
TGTGCCAGCAGCTGGACGGCGGGTTACACTGAAGCTTTCTTT
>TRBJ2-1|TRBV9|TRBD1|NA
CASSSRTGNSYNEQFF
TGTGCCAGCAGCAGTAGGACAGGGAACTCCTACAATGAGCAGTTCTTC
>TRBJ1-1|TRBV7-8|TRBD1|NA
CASSSFRTGDTEAFF
TGTGCCAGCAGTTCTTTTAGGACAGGCGACACTGAAGCTTTCTTT
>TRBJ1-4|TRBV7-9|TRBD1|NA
CASSQDRGRLKLFF
TGTGCCAGCAGCCAGGACAGGGGGCGCCTAAAACTGTTTTTT
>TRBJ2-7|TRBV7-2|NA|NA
CASSLVSSTSYEQYF
TGTGCCAGCAGCTTAGTTTCCAGCACCTCCTACGAGCAGTACTTC
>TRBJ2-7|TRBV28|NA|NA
CASSFTPRAYEQYF
TGTGCCAGCAGTTTCACCCCTAGAGCGTACGAGCAGTACTTC
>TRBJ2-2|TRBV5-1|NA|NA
CASSSYQGTGELFF
TGCGCCAGCAGCTCTTACCAGGGTACCGGGGAGCTGTTTTTT
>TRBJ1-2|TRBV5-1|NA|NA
CASRDGTTNNYGYTF
TGCGCCAGCAGGGACGGGACAACTAATAACTATGGCTACACCTTC
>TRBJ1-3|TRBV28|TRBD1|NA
CASRIQQGTGNTIYF
TGTGCCAGCAGGATCCAACAGGGGACTGGAAACACCATATATTTT
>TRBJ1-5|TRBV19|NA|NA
CASSIGQRAPGRPQPQHF
TGTGCCAGTAGTATAGGGCAACGGGCCCCCGGGAGGCCTCAGCCCCAGCATTTT
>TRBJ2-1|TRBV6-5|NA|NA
CASSYSSPQYNEQFF
TGTGCCAGCAGTTACTCGAGTCCACAGTACAATGAGCAGTTCTTC
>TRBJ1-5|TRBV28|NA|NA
CASSLGRPNQPQHF
TGTGCCAGCAGTTTAGGGCGTCCAAATCAGCCCCAGCATTTT
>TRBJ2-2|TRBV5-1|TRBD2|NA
CASSQGLAWTGELFF
TGCGCCAGCAGCCAGGGACTAGCTTGGACCGGGGAGCTGTTTTTT
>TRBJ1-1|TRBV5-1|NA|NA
CASSYASRTDFLRGSEAFF
TGCGCCAGCAGCTACGCCTCTCGGACAGATTTTCTACGGGGGTCTGAAGCTTTCTTT
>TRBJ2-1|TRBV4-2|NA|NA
CASSQGQRMHNEQFF
TGTGCCAGCAGCCAAGGACAAAGGATGCACAATGAGCAGTTCTTC
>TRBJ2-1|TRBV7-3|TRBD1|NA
CASSLGQGGYNEQFF
TGTGCCAGCAGCCTTGGACAGGGGGGCTACAATGAGCAGTTCTTC
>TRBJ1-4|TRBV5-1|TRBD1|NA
CASSPPGTVNEKLFF
TGCGCCAGCAGCCCGCCCGGGACAGTAAATGAAAAACTGTTTTTT
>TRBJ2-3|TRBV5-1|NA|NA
CASSHPGDTQYF
TGCGCCAGCAGCCACCCCGGTGATACGCAGTATTTT
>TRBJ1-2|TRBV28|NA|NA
CASNEGRSYGYTF
TGTGCCAGCAACGAGGGGAGGTCCTATGGCTACACCTTC
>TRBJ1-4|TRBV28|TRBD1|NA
CASSPIPGTGGFEEKLFF
TGTGCCAGCAGTCCAATCCCCGGGACAGGGGGCTTTGAGGAAAAACTGTTTTTT
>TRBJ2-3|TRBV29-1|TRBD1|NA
CSANPDRSRTDTQYF
TGCAGCGCGAACCCGGACAGGTCTCGGACAGATACGCAGTATTTT
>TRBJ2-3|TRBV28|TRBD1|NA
CASSGQGWINTDTQYF
TGTGCCAGCAGTGGACAGGGGTGGATTAACACAGATACGCAGTATTTT
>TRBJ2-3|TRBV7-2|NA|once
CASSSGRTDTQYF
TGTGCCAGCAGCTCCGGGCGCACAGATACGCAGTATTTT
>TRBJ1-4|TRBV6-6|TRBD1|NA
CASSGDRGGEKLFF
TGTGCCAGCAGTGGGGACAGGGGAGGGGAAAAACTGTTTTTT
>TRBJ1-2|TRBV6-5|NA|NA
CASSTRRGANYGYTF
TGTGCCAGCAGTACCCGAAGGGGGGCTAACTATGGCTACACCTTC
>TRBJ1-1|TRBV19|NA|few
CASSIGSDTEAFF
TGTGCCAGTAGTATCGGGTCGGACACTGAAGCTTTCTTT
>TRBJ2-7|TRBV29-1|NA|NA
CSVDTGRFYEQYF
TGCAGCGTCGACACAGGGAGGTTCTACGAGCAGTACTTC
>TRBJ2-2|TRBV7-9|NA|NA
CASSLVRGTTGELFF
TGTGCCAGCAGCTTAGTCCGGGGAACCACCGGGGAGCTGTTTTTT
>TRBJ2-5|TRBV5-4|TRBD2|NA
CASSLGGLAGGIPETQYF
TGTGCCAGCAGCTTGGGGGGCCTAGCGGGAGGGATCCCAGAGACCCAGTACTTC
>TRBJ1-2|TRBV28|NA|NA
CASSLPYTGGYTF
TGTGCCAGCAGTTTACCCTATACGGGGGGCTACACCTTC
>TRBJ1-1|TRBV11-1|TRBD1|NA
CASGWDRGNTEAFF
TGTGCCAGCGGCTGGGACAGGGGAAACACTGAAGCTTTCTTT
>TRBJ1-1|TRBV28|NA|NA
CASSFFRGNTEAFF
TGTGCCAGCAGTTTTTTCAGGGGTAACACTGAAGCTTTCTTT
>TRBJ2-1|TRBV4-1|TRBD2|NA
CASSHKGLADNNEQFF
TGCGCCAGCAGCCATAAGGGTCTAGCGGATAACAATGAGCAGTTCTTC
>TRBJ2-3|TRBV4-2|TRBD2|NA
CASSQVLAGEPDTQYF
TGTGCCAGCAGCCAAGTTCTAGCGGGAGAGCCAGATACGCAGTATTTT
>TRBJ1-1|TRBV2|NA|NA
CASSGSFGGTEAFF
TGTGCCAGCAGTGGAAGCTTTGGCGGCACTGAAGCTTTCTTT
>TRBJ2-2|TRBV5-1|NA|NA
CASRTVTGATGELFF
TGCGCCAGCAGAACCGTGACAGGAGCCACCGGGGAGCTGTTTTTT
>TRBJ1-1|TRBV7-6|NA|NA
CASSASLVGAEAFF
TGTGCCAGCAGCGCCTCCCTGGTGGGAGCTGAAGCTTTCTTT
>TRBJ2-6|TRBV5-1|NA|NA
CASSLVQGTGANVLTF
TGCGCCAGCAGCTTGGTACAGGGAACAGGGGCCAACGTCCTGACTTTC
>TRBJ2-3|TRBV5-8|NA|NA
CASSWDGTSATDTQYF
TGTGCCAGCAGCTGGGACGGGACCTCTGCCACAGATACGCAGTATTTT
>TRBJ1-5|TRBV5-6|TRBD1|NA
CASSLRTGGNQPQHF
TGTGCCAGCAGCTTGAGGACAGGCGGCAATCAGCCCCAGCATTTT
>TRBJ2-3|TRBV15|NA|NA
CATSNHPVDTQYF
TGTGCCACCAGCAATCACCCCGTGGATACGCAGTATTTT
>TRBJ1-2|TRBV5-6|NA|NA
CASSWGRRGNYGYTF
TGTGCCAGCAGCTGGGGGCGGAGAGGAAACTATGGCTACACCTTC
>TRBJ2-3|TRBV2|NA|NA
CASSVEGSTGTQYF
TGTGCCAGCAGTGTGGAGGGTTCAACAGGGACGCAGTATTTT
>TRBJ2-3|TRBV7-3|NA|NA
CASSGGLHTDTQYF
TGTGCCAGCAGCGGGGGACTCCACACAGATACGCAGTATTTT
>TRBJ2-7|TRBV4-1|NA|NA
CASSQEAQGSYEQYF
TGCGCCAGCAGCCAAGAGGCACAGGGATCCTACGAGCAGTACTTC
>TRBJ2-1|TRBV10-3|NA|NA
CAISAGSPQEAYNEQFF
TGTGCCATCAGTGCGGGGTCTCCCCAGGAGGCATACAATGAGCAGTTCTTC